These 19 T cell receptor beta chains were sequenced from one sample in a study of cytomegalovirus exposure and HLA in healthy donors. The PCR made use of 60 Vbeta and 13 Jbeta primers. Profiled with immunoSEQ multiplex PCR; TCRdb holds only in-frame clones, not every one. The sample carries about 190,000 clones, 80% to 85% recorded once. Sequenced material: PBMCs. These receptors all stem from a woman aged 18-35 years in good health and CMV-seropositive.

CDR3 in DNA: TGTGCCAGCAGCTCGCTGACTAGCTCCACCCCCAATGAGCAGTTCTTC. It specifies CASSSLTSSTPNEQFF. The V gene is TRBV11-2, the J gene TRBJ2-1; 7 bases map to TRBD2. Losses at the gene ends were 4 bases for V and 6 bases for J; bases not matched to a gene: 12. The germline CDR1 and CDR2 sequences are SGHAT and FQNNGV. This CDR3 spans 16 amino acids.

This clone appeared a few times. The chain joins TRBV1 to TRBJ2-1; no check of the table's D call, TRBD2, against the DNA was made. TRBV1 is termed a pseudogene. CDR3 length: 16 amino acids. The CDR3 here is CTSSLGRGVKYNEQFF. The DNA of the CDR3 is TGCACCAGCAGCCTCGGTCGGGGGGTAAAGTACAATGAGCAGTTCTTC.

The chain couples TRBV6-5 to TRBJ2-2; the match to TRBD2 covers 9 bases. The CDR3 runs 15 residues. Germline V gives CDR1 MNHEY, CDR2 SVGAGI. The V and J ends lost 7 bases and 8 bases, in that order; junction bases with no gene match: 11. CDR3 loop: CASKTAGGPGGELFF. CDR3 in DNA: TGTGCCAGCAAAACGGCGGGGGGGCCGGGAGGGGAGCTGTTTTTT.

The rearrangement links TRBV5-1 to TRBJ2-1; the match to TRBD1 covers 7 bases. J gave up 5 bases and V 3 bases, and 8 bases lay outside the gene matches. The CDR3 is 15 amino acids. Germline CDR1 is SGHRS and CDR2 is YFSETQ. DNA for the CDR3: TGCGCCAGCAGCTACAGGGGCCCTCAGGACAATGAGCAGTTCTTC. It is translated as CASSYRGPQDNEQFF.

The genes are TRBV18 and TRBJ1-1, with TRBD1 matching 7 bases. The V gene end was trimmed by 3 bases and the J gene end by 8 bases; junction bases not matched to a gene: 12. The CDR3 length is 15 residues. The germline V gene encodes CDR1 KGHSH and CDR2 LQKENI. CDR3 loop: CASSPGPSGQQEAFF. Written as DNA, the CDR3 is TGTGCCAGCTCACCTGGCCCCTCGGGACAGCAAGAAGCTTTCTTT.

The rearrangement links TRBV6-5 to TRBJ1-2; D might be TRBD1 (5 bases). The germline V and J ends were trimmed by 6 bases and 3 bases, with 8 bases remaining between them. The CDR3 is 12 residues long. The germline gives CDR1 MNHEY, CDR2 SVGAGI. Here the CDR3 DNA reads TGTGCCAGCAGGCGGGGCCACTATGGCTACACCTTC. It specifies CASRRGHYGYTF.

The chain employs TRBV9 and TRBJ2-3, with 7 bases identical to TRBD2. From germline, CDR1 is SGDLS and CDR2 YYNGEE. This CDR3 has 15 amino acids. V lost 3 bases and J lost 4; bases outside the gene matches: 8. The CDR3 loop is CASSGPFGRADTQYF. The CDR3, as DNA: TGTGCCAGCAGCGGACCCTTTGGGAGGGCAGATACGCAGTATTTT. Supplemented by reference TRBV9 and TRBJ2-3, the full variable domain reads DSGVTQTPKHLITATGQRVTLRCSPRSGDLSVYWYQQSLDQGLQFLIQYYNGEERAKGNILERFSAQQFPDLHSELNLSSLELGDSALYFCASSGPFGRADTQYFGPGTRLTVL.

The rearrangement links TRBV18 to TRBJ1-5; TRBD1 might be the D (6 bases). This CDR3 has 13 amino acids. Germline V gene sequence: CDR1 KGHSH, CDR2 LQKENI. V lost 3 bases and J 5 bases, leaving 8 bases between the germline ends. CDR3 sequence reads: CASSPGQYQPQHF. The CDR3 DNA follows: TGTGCCAGCTCACCCGGACAGTATCAGCCCCAGCATTTT.

V and J are TRBV11-3 and TRBJ2-1; TRBD2 aligns across 10 bases. V lost 5 bases to trimming and J lost 12 bases; unmatched junction nucleotides: 10. This CDR3 is 14 amino acids long. Germline V lookup: CDR1 SGHNT, CDR2 YENEEA. The CDR3 region has the DNA TGTGCCAGCAGCCGTCCTGAGCGGGGGGGCCCGCAGTTCTTC. This encodes CASSRPERGGPQFF.

J is TRBJ1-4 and V is TRBV2; 9 positions match TRBD1. With 7 bases clipped from V and 3 bases from J, the junction kept 15 bases outside the gene matches. The germline V gene encodes CDR1 SNHLY and CDR2 FYNNEI. CDR3 size: 18 residues. CDR3 DNA sequence: TGTGCCAGCACCCGGGACAGGGCTTTCATATCCGCTAATGAAAAACTGTTTTTT. Residues: CASTRDRAFISANEKLFF.

The V gene is TRBV7-9, the J gene TRBJ2-5; TRBD2 aligns across 7 bases. CDR1 is SEHNR, CDR2 FQNEAQ, per germline (reference sequence). The CDR3 has 17 residues. V lost 3 bases to trimming and J lost 5 bases; unmatched junction nucleotides: 15. CDR3 protein: CASSFTLNRLAGETQYF. The CDR3 region has the DNA TGTGCCAGCAGCTTTACCCTCAATCGACTAGCCGGGGAGACCCAGTACTTC. The full variable domain, in which reference TRBV7-9 and TRBJ2-5 provide the parts outside the CDR3, is DTGVSQNPRHKITKRGQNVTFRCDPISEHNRLYWYRQTLGQGPEFLTYFQNEAQLEKSRLLSDRFSAERPKGSFSTLEIQRTEQGDSAMYLCASSFTLNRLAGETQYFGPGTRLLVL.

V gene TRBV6-4 combines with J gene TRBJ2-3; perhaps TRBD2 as D (5 bases). Between the trimmed V and J ends, which lost 5 bases and 8 bases, there was a span of 17 bases. The germline CDR1 and CDR2 sequences are MRHNA and SNTAGT. The CDR3 consists of 14 residues. The CDR3 sequence is CASSLDAELGTQYF. The DNA for the CDR3 is TGTGCCAGCAGTCTCGATGCCGAACTAGGTACGCAGTATTTT.

This chain joins TRBV5-5 and TRBJ2-7, with 9 bases lining up with TRBD1. With 3 bases clipped from V and 6 bases from J, the junction kept 7 bases outside the gene matches. Germline-derived CDR1 and CDR2 are SGHKS and YYEKEE (reference sequence). The CDR3 has 14 amino acids. The CDR3 nucleotides are TGTGCCAGCAGCTCCGGGACAGGGTTACTCGAGCAGTACTTC. Protein sequence: CASSSGTGLLEQYF.

This clone has a handful of counts. V gene TRBV29-1 combines with J gene TRBJ2-1; 14 positions agree with TRBD2. J lost 0 bases, V lost 5 bases, and 15 bases had no gene match. Germline values: CDR1 SQVTM, CDR2 ANQGSEA. The CDR3 length is 20 residues. The CDR3 reads CSVNRLGTSGGQRSYNEQFF. DNA for the CDR3: TGCAGCGTTAATAGGCTAGGGACTAGCGGGGGCCAACGCTCCTACAATGAGCAGTTCTTC.

The J gene is TRBJ2-3, the V gene TRBV5-1; maybe TRBD1 (6 bases). CDR1 is SGHRS, CDR2 YFSETQ, per germline. V was trimmed by 4 bases and J by 4 bases, leaving 19 bases between them. The CDR3 has 16 residues. As DNA, the CDR3 is TGCGCCAGCAGCATCCTGACAGGAGACGTAGCAGATACGCAGTATTTT. The encoded protein is CASSILTGDVADTQYF.

The genes are TRBV2 and TRBJ2-5, with TRBD2 as a possible D gene (5 bases). The CDR3 spans 16 residues. V gave up 7 bases and J gave up 2 bases, with 20 bases separating them. Germline V gene data show CDR1 as SNHLY and CDR2 as FYNNEI. This CDR3 is CASNRRVFRGQETQYF. The CDR3 region has the DNA TGTGCCAGCAACCGACGGGTTTTTCGCGGGCAAGAGACCCAGTACTTC.

The sample holds a few counts of this clone. The chain uses TRBV5-8 and TRBJ2-1; 7 positions match TRBD1. The V and J ends lost 2 bases and 6 bases, in that order; junction bases with no gene match: 14. The CDR3 is 17 residues long. The germline gives CDR1 SGHTS, CDR2 YDEGEE. This CDR3 is CASSFIKGTDQLNEQFF. In nucleotides, the CDR3 is TGTGCCAGCAGCTTTATAAAGGGGACAGACCAACTCAATGAGCAGTTCTTC.

There are a few counts of this clone. The chain employs TRBV11-3 and TRBJ2-7; a weak D match, TRBD2 (5 bases). This CDR3 has 15 amino acids. Trimming removed 1 base at V and 5 bases at J, with 15 bases between. CDR1 SGHNT and CDR2 YENEEA come from the germline V gene. CDR3 residues: CASSLGTRGLDEQYF. The CDR3 region has the DNA TGTGCCAGCAGCTTAGGAACACGGGGATTGGACGAGCAGTACTTC.

This chain links TRBV18 with TRBJ1-5, with 8 bases lining up with TRBD1. There are 15 residues in the CDR3. The J segment lost 4 bases and the V segment lost 6 bases, leaving 8 bases of the junction unmatched. Germline V lookup: CDR1 KGHSH, CDR2 LQKENI. CDR3 residues: CASSFQGASNQPQHF. CDR3 coding DNA: TGTGCCAGCTCGTTTCAGGGGGCTTCTAATCAGCCCCAGCATTTT.